Given below is one TCR beta chain in context. This specimen belongs to a study of technical replicates of blood from a few donors. CDR3 length: 13 residues. V was trimmed by 1 base and J by 4 bases, leaving 4 bases between them. CDR1 is SGHVS, CDR2 FQNEAQ, per germline. Sequencing used immunoSEQ multiplex PCR; TCRdb keeps in-frame clones, though not all of them. The sample lists tens of thousands of clones, less than 95% occurring once. Sequencing input: T cells isolated from PBMCs. This clonotype was sampled from a human donor in good health. The chain has TRBV7-8 and TRBJ2-2; no firm D call. This CDR3 reads CASSLDRTGELFF. CDR3 coding DNA: TGTGCCAGCAGCTTAGATCGCACCGGGGAGCTGTTTTTT. The full variable domain, with the rest looked up from reference TRBV7-8 and TRBJ2-2, is GAGVSQSPRYKVAKRGQDVALRCDPISGHVSLFWYQQALGQGPEFLTYFQNEAQLDKSGLPSDRFFAERPEGSVSTLKIQRTQQEDSAVYLCASSLDRTGELFFGEGSRLTVL.